This is a list of T cell receptor beta chains from one sample in a study of regulatory T cells in long-lasting Graves disease. TCRdb re-called the multiplex PCR reads through MiXCR, storing one row per CDR3 protein. The table lists roughly 400,000 distinct CDR3 sequences, under 25% of them singletons. The material sequenced was peripheral blood mononuclear cells (PBMCs), taken when the disease was refractory, from a patient treated with antithyroid drugs. The receptors were sampled from a female donor with Graves disease. Both conserved end residues are part of each CDR3. The order of the fields is clone size, D gene, J gene, V gene, CDR3 DNA, CDR3 protein. The D gene is left open where the match is weak. Where a row states a size, it is once, few, many or the class of an expanded clone; other rows omit it.

many	.	TRBJ1-2	TRBV2	TGTGCCAGCAGGCTCAGACAGAATAACTATGGCTACACCTTC	CASRLRQNNYGYTF
.	.	TRBJ2-3	TRBV3-1	TGTGCCAGCAGCCCAGGAGCCGATACGCAGTATTTT	CASSPGADTQYF
.	TRBD2	TRBJ2-3	TRBV2	TGTGCCAGCAGTTACCCTACGACTAGCGGGAGAACCACAGATACGCAGTATTTT	CASSYPTTSGRTTDTQYF
.	TRBD2	TRBJ2-3	TRBV10-3	TGTGCCATCAGTGAGGTAGCGGGAGCAAATTTTCCAGATACGCAGTATTTT	CAISEVAGANFPDTQYF
few	.	TRBJ2-7	TRBV9	TGTGCCAGCAGCGTAGAGGACAGTCCCGAGCAGTACTTC	CASSVEDSPEQYF
.	TRBD1	TRBJ2-2	TRBV29-1	TGCAGCGTAGACAGGGAGAACACCGGGGAGCTGTTTTTT	CSVDRENTGELFF
many	TRBD2	TRBJ2-5	TRBV28	TGTGCCAGCAACCCTGGAAGCGGGAGATCCCAAGAGACCCAGTACTTC	CASNPGSGRSQETQYF
few	.	TRBJ1-3	TRBV28	TGTGCCAGCAGTCTGTACAGGATTCCTCGCTCTGGAAACACCATATATTTT	CASSLYRIPRSGNTIYF
few	.	TRBJ2-7	TRBV29-1	TGCAGCGTCCTAAGTCCGGATGCCTACGAGCAGTACTTC	CSVLSPDAYEQYF
many	.	TRBJ1-4	TRBV18	TGTGCCAGCTCACCTAGCGTAAGCGCTGAAAAACTGTTTTTT	CASSPSVSAEKLFF
many	TRBD1	TRBJ2-7	TRBV9	TGTGCCAGCAGCGTTGGACAGGGGGCGTCATCCGAGCAGTACTTC	CASSVGQGASSEQYF
few	.	TRBJ2-7	TRBV6-1	TGTGCCAGCAGTCACAGGGACTACGAGCAGTACTTC	CASSHRDYEQYF
.	TRBD1	TRBJ2-5	TRBV10-3	TGTGCCATCAGTGGAGGGACAGGGGGTGAGACCCAGTACTTC	CAISGGTGGETQYF
.	.	TRBJ1-5	TRBV2	TGTGCCAGCTGGGGGGGTAGCAATCAGCCCCAGCATTTT	CASWGGSNQPQHF
few	TRBD2	TRBJ2-1	TRBV2	TGTGCCAGCAGTTCCCGCGGACTAGCCCGAGAGAATGAGCAGTTCTTC	CASSSRGLARENEQFF
few	.	TRBJ1-4	TRBV7-9	TGTGCCAGCAGCGATAGACCGGGCCATAATGAAAAACTGTTTTTT	CASSDRPGHNEKLFF
few	.	TRBJ1-1	TRBV29-1	TGCAGCGTTGAAGTGAAGGGATCGAACACTGAAGCTTTCTTT	CSVEVKGSNTEAFF
many	.	TRBJ2-2	TRBV6-1	TGTGCCGAATCCGGGACTCTCAGAGGGGAGCTGTTTTTT	CAESGTLRGELFF
.	.	TRBJ1-5	TRBV27	TGTGCCAGCAGTACGGGCCTCGGGGAGTGGGGGAGCCTAAATCAGCCCCAGCATTTT	CASSTGLGEWGSLNQPQHF
many	TRBD2	TRBJ2-7	TRBV12-3/TRBV12-4	TGTGCCAGCAGTTTAGACCGGACTAGCGGGACCTACGAGCAGTACTTC	CASSLDRTSGTYEQYF
many	.	TRBJ2-5	TRBV7-3	TGTGCCAGCAGCCTACAGGGTTATGAGACCCAGTACTTC	CASSLQGYETQYF
few	.	TRBJ2-7	TRBV29-1	TGCAGCGTCCAGAGGGGCTCCGAGCAGTACTTC	CSVQRGSEQYF
.	.	TRBJ1-1	TRBV3-1	TGTGCCAGCAGCCAAGATCGGTGGCAGCTACTGAACACTGAAGCTTTCTTT	CASSQDRWQLLNTEAFF
few	.	TRBJ2-7	TRBV30	TGTGCCTGGAGTCATGGGCAGATCTACGAGCAGTACTTC	CAWSHGQIYEQYF
many	.	TRBJ1-1	TRBV29-1	TGCAGCGTTGCGAAGGGCGAGAACACTGAAGCTTTCTTT	CSVAKGENTEAFF
many	TRBD1	TRBJ1-5	TRBV2	TGTGCCAGCAGTCCAAGCCGGGACAGGGTTTCCAATCAGCCCCAGCATTTT	CASSPSRDRVSNQPQHF
few	TRBD1	TRBJ1-4	TRBV5-1	TGCGCCAGTAGAACGACAGGGGCGCATGAAAAACTGTTTTTT	CASRTTGAHEKLFF
few	TRBD2	TRBJ2-2	TRBV28	TGTGCCAGCAGTCGAGAAGTGGGCGGGAGAGACGGGGAGCTGTTTTTT	CASSREVGGRDGELFF
many	.	TRBJ2-5	TRBV12-3/TRBV12-4	TGTGCCAGCAGGGGGCAGGCGCACCAAGAGACCCAGTACTTC	CASRGQAHQETQYF